The 19 T cell receptor beta chains listed next were all sequenced from one sample in a study of blood T cell repertoires in COVID-19. TCRdb's table, derived via immunoSEQ multiplex PCR, lists solely in-frame clones and lacks some. This table holds approximately 38,000 clones, roughly four fifths found once. The specimen was peripheral blood. These receptors were taken from a human donor with acute or convalescent COVID-19. The donor label of this sample is uncertain.

This chain joins TRBV30 and TRBJ2-6; 7 positions match TRBD1. Per the germline V gene, CDR1 is GTSNPN and CDR2 is SVGIG (reference sequence). This CDR3 spans 17 amino acids. The V segment lost 2 bases and the J segment 0 bases; nucleotides outside the gene matches: 7. CDR3 sequence reads: CAWSLGTVSSGANVLTF. The DNA for the CDR3 is TGTGCCTGGAGTCTAGGGACAGTAAGCTCTGGGGCCAACGTCCTGACTTTC. Together with reference TRBV30 and TRBJ2-6, the CDR3 gives the full variable domain: SQTIHQWPATLVQPVGSPLSLECTVEGTSNPNLYWYRQAAGRGLQLLFYSVGIGQISSEVPQNLSASRPQDRQFILSSKKLLLSDSGFYLCAWSLGTVSSGANVLTFGAGSRLTVL.

This clone was counted a single time. The chain is built from TRBV28 and TRBJ1-2; TRBD1 matches 8 bases. Germline assignment: CDR1 MDHEN and CDR2 SYDVKM. J lost 4 bases, V lost 6 bases, and 7 bases had no gene match. This CDR3 has 14 residues. CDR3 coding DNA: TGTGCCAGCAGGGGGCAGGGGGCAGTCTATGGCTACACCTTC. This codes for CASRGQGAVYGYTF.

The chain combines TRBV6-4 with TRBJ2-2; 7 positions match TRBD2. The CDR3 extends over 13 amino acids. V gave up 5 bases and J gave up 7 bases; unmatched junction bases: 4. Germline CDR1 MRHNA, CDR2 SNTAGT. The CDR3: CASSREADGELFF. In DNA form, the CDR3 reads TGTGCCAGCAGTCGGGAGGCGGACGGGGAGCTGTTTTTT.

The chain combines TRBV2 with TRBJ1-2; TRBD1 aligns across 11 bases. Germline CDR1 SNHLY, CDR2 FYNNEI. V dropped 3 bases and J dropped 7; count of bases not matched to a gene: 10. This CDR3 has 16 amino acids. CDR3: CASSDLTWDRGGGYTF. CDR3 nucleotides: TGTGCCAGCAGTGATCTAACCTGGGACAGGGGGGGTGGCTACACCTTC. The complete variable domain, with remaining parts taken from reference TRBV2 and TRBJ1-2, reads EPEVTQTPSHQVTQMGQEVILRCVPISNHLYFYWYRQILGQKVEFLVSFYNNEISEKSEIFDDQFSVERPDGSNFTLKIRSTKLEDSAMYFCASSDLTWDRGGGYTFGSGTRLTVV.

This chain joins TRBV7-3 and TRBJ2-2; the D gene is possibly TRBD1 (6 bases). V was pared by 2 bases and J by 4 bases, with 8 bases between. Germline V gene sequence: CDR1 SGHTA, CDR2 FQGTGA. The CDR3 extends over 14 amino acids. CDR3 nucleotide sequence: TGTGCCAGCAGCTTACAGGGGACCACCGGGGAGCTGTTTTTT. The encoded protein is CASSLQGTTGELFF. The full variable domain, completed using reference TRBV7-3 and TRBJ2-2, is GAGVSQTPSNKVTEKGKYVELRCDPISGHTALYWYRQSLGQGPEFLIYFQGTGAADDSGLPNDRFFAVRPEGSVSTLKIQRTERGDSAVYLCASSLQGTTGELFFGEGSRLTVL.

This chain connects TRBV6-5 to TRBJ1-2; D gene uncertain. With 0 bases removed from V and 8 bases from J, the gap between germline ends came to 10 bases. The CDR3 runs 13 residues. Germline V gene data show CDR1 as MNHEY and CDR2 as SVGAGI. This CDR3 is CASSYSSGRGYTF. The CDR3 nucleotides are TGTGCCAGCAGTTACTCGTCAGGTAGAGGCTACACCTTC.

V gene TRBV5-1 combines with J gene TRBJ2-7; 9 bases match TRBD1. Germline CDR1 SGHRS, CDR2 YFSETQ. The V segment lost 4 bases and the J segment 6 bases; nucleotides outside the gene matches: 14. There are 16 residues in the CDR3. This chain's CDR3 is CASSQDSGTGTLEQYF. The CDR3 nucleotides are TGCGCCAGCAGCCAGGACTCCGGGACAGGGACTCTCGAGCAGTACTTC.

The chain uses TRBV7-9 and TRBJ1-2, with a tentative D call TRBD1 (6 bases). From germline, CDR1 is SEHNR and CDR2 FQNEAQ (reference sequence). CDR3 length: 14 amino acids. V gave up 3 bases and J gave up 8 bases, with 16 bases separating them. The CDR3 DNA sequence: TGTGCCAGCAGCTTCTCAGGGGATCGGCAAGGCTACACCTTC. Its translation is CASSFSGDRQGYTF.

This clone was recorded once. The chain couples TRBV18 to TRBJ1-2, with TRBD1 as a possible D gene (6 bases). V was trimmed by 3 bases and J by 8 bases, leaving 13 bases between them. The CDR3 extends over 13 amino acids. The V gene's germline CDR1 is KGHSH and CDR2 LQKENI. In nucleotides, the CDR3 is TGTGCCAGCTCACCGGAACAGGGCATCGGCTACACCTTC. Translating gives CASSPEQGIGYTF.

V gene TRBV5-6 combines with J gene TRBJ1-2, with TRBD1 matching over 8 bases. From germline, CDR1 is SGHDT and CDR2 YYEEEE. The V gene end was trimmed by 4 bases and the J gene end by 3 bases; junction bases not matched to a gene: 8. The CDR3 runs 15 residues. DNA for the CDR3: TGTGCCAGCAGCCCGTCGGACAGGGTGGACTATGGCTACACCTTC. It translates to CASSPSDRVDYGYTF.

J is TRBJ1-1 and V is TRBV6-5, with D possibly TRBD1 on 6 matching bases. The CDR3 loop spans 15 amino acids. Trimming removed 2 bases from V and 3 bases from J, with 13 bases in between. Germline loops: CDR1 MNHEY, CDR2 SVGAGI. The CDR3 region is CASSYGGKGDTEAFF. Here the CDR3 DNA reads TGTGCCAGCAGTTACGGGGGCAAAGGCGACACTGAAGCTTTCTTT.

The chain links TRBV28 to TRBJ1-1, with TRBD1 matching over 7 bases. The CDR3 extends over 15 amino acids. The J segment lost 2 bases and the V segment lost 2 bases, leaving 5 bases of the junction unmatched. Germline CDR1 reads MDHEN; CDR2 reads SYDVKM. CDR3 protein: CASSLRDRANTEAFF. CDR3 DNA: TGTGCCAGCAGTTTAAGAGACAGGGCCAACACTGAAGCTTTCTTT.

The chain carries TRBV4-2 and TRBJ1-1; D gene unclear. V lost 0 bases and J 8 bases, leaving 7 bases between the germline ends. The germline gives CDR1 LGHNA, CDR2 YNFKEQ. The CDR3 has 12 amino acids. The CDR3 DNA sequence: TGTGCCAGCAGCCAAGATCCCCAAGAAGCTTTCTTT. It translates to CASSQDPQEAFF.

This CDR3 is CASSQGAGSNQPQHF. The DNA of the CDR3 is TGTGCCAGCAGCCAAGGGGCGGGTAGCAATCAGCCCCAGCATTTT. The genes are TRBV3-1 (or the pseudogene TRBV3-2) and TRBJ1-5; D not resolved. Trimming took off 1 base at V and 0 bases at J, with 7 bases between the two ends. This CDR3 region has 15 residues. The germline gives CDR1 LGHDT, CDR2 YNNKEL (reference sequence).

The genes are TRBV9 and TRBJ2-4, with TRBD2 matching 7 bases. V shed 0 bases and J 3 bases; nucleotides not matched to a gene: 12. CDR3 size: 18 residues. Germline V gene sequence: CDR1 SGDLS, CDR2 YYNGEE. CDR3 coding DNA: TGTGCCAGCAGCGTAGGGCCTAGCGGCCTAAACAACAAAAACATTCAGTACTTC. Amino acids: CASSVGPSGLNNKNIQYF.

The J gene is TRBJ1-5, the V gene TRBV19; 7 bases match TRBD1. This CDR3 is built from 16 residues. CDR1 and CDR2 (germline): LNHDA, SQIVND (reference sequence). Trimming removed 7 bases from V and 4 bases from J; junction bases left unmatched: 13. The DNA for the CDR3 is TGTGCCAGTACCGCGGGGACAGCACGTTTTAATCAGCCCCAGCATTTT. Protein: CASTAGTARFNQPQHF.

The CDR3: CASSLPGLAGGPSTDTQYF. CDR3 DNA sequence: TGTGCCAGCAGCTTACCGGGACTAGCGGGAGGGCCAAGCACAGATACGCAGTATTTT. V is TRBV7-9 and J is TRBJ2-3; 16 bases map to TRBD2. Per the germline V gene, CDR1 is SEHNR and CDR2 is FQNEAQ (reference sequence). The CDR3 has 19 residues. Losses at the gene ends were 2 bases for V and 0 bases for J; bases not matched to a gene: 5.

The V gene is TRBV29-1, the J gene TRBJ1-2, with 10 bases lining up with TRBD1. The CDR3 has 14 residues. The germline CDR1 and CDR2 sequences are SQVTM and ANQGSEA. J lost 1 base, V lost 7 bases, and 6 bases had no gene match. The CDR3 DNA follows: TGCAGCGGTATGGGGACAGGGGATAACTATGGCTACACCTTC. It specifies CSGMGTGDNYGYTF.

This clone was seen only a few times. This rearrangement joins TRBV9 to TRBJ2-6; no clear D. In germline, CDR1 is SGDLS, CDR2 YYNGEE. CDR3 length equals 19 residues. With 0 bases removed from V and 2 bases from J, the gap between germline ends came to 18 bases. The chain's CDR3 is CASSVASSNTAAGANVLTF. The CDR3 DNA follows: TGTGCCAGCAGCGTAGCGTCGTCGAACACCGCCGCTGGGGCCAACGTCCTGACTTTC. Using reference TRBV9 and TRBJ2-6 for the parts outside the CDR3, the full variable domain is DSGVTQTPKHLITATGQRVTLRCSPRSGDLSVYWYQQSLDQGLQFLIQYYNGEERAKGNILERFSAQQFPDLHSELNLSSLELGDSALYFCASSVASSNTAAGANVLTFGAGSRLTVL.